This record covers a single TCR beta chain. Per the study methods: Amplification of reference gene primers provided the estimated nucleated cell counts. Produced via immunoSEQ multiplex PCR; TCRdb's table is partial and in-frame only. The V and J calls and clone size are taken from that table; D and trimming were inferred from the DNA. The data contain hundreds of thousands of clones, nearly 90% of them seen just once; the ten biggest clones take up 2% to 2.5%. This entry belongs to a study of blood T cell repertoires in COVID-19. Germline V gives CDR1 GTSNPN, CDR2 SVGIG (reference sequence). V was pared by 2 bases and J by 4 bases, with 12 bases between. The CDR3 runs 14 residues.

The TCR comes from a woman between 40 and 50 years old with acute COVID-19. This rearrangement joins TRBV30 to TRBJ2-4; tentatively, D is TRBD1 (5 bases). The sample comprised PBMCs or T cells enriched from blood (not recorded which). CDR3 sequence: CAWSFRAGKNIQYF. CDR3 DNA: TGTGCCTGGAGTTTTCGTGCAGGGAAAAACATTCAGTACTTC.